This is a list of T cell receptor beta chains from one sample in a study of blood T cell repertoires in COVID-19. Libraries were prepared by immunoSEQ multiplex PCR; TCRdb keeps only in-frame clonotypes and omits some of them. This repertoire shows some 380,000 clones, approximately 88% found once; its top ten account for approximately 2.1%. The sample taken for sequencing was PBMCs or T cells enriched from blood (not recorded which). These TCRs come from a woman aged 40 to 50 with acute COVID-19. Both conserved end residues are part of each CDR3. The D gene is left open where the match is weak. Part of the rows lack a size; the others show once, few, many or a class for expanded clones.

. TRBJ2-5 TRBV7-7 15 . CASSFGGAFQETQYF TGTGCCAGCAGCTTCGGCGGGGCTTTCCAAGAGACCCAGTACTTC
TRBD1 TRBJ1-2 TRBV4-2 15 . CASSQVGTGGGGYTF TGTGCCAGCAGCCAAGTTGGCACAGGGGGGGGCGGCTACACCTTC
. TRBJ1-2 TRBV24-1 12 . CATSDPNYGYTF TGTGCCACCAGTGATCCAAACTATGGCTACACCTTC
TRBD2 TRBJ2-2 TRBV4-1 17 once CASSQEAQRGGGGELFF TGCGCCAGCAGCCAAGAAGCCCAGCGGGGGGGCGGCGGGGAGCTGTTTTTT
. TRBJ2-7 TRBV5-1 13 few CASNEDNLYEQYF TGCGCCAGTAACGAGGACAACTTATACGAGCAGTACTTC
. TRBJ2-5 TRBV3-1/TRBV3-2 11 . CASSHGGTQYF TGTGCCAGCAGCCACGGGGGGACCCAGTACTTC
TRBD2 TRBJ2-7 TRBV4-2 18 . CASSQDALAGAFLYEQYF TGTGCCAGCAGCCAAGACGCCCTAGCGGGGGCCTTCCTATACGAGCAGTACTTC
. TRBJ1-4 TRBV2 13 . CASTGWANEKLFF TGTGCCAGCACAGGTTGGGCTAATGAAAAACTGTTTTTT
TRBD2 TRBJ2-3 TRBV2 15 . CASSVLGGGTDTQYF TGTGCCAGCAGTGTTTTGGGGGGGGGCACAGATACGCAGTATTTT
TRBD1 TRBJ1-5 TRBV5-6 15 . CASSLRGQGIQPQHF TGTGCCAGCAGCTTGAGGGGACAGGGGATCCAGCCCCAGCATTTT
. TRBJ1-1 TRBV5-5 14 . CASNSWGEGTEAFF TGTGCCAGCAACTCCTGGGGGGAGGGCACTGAAGCTTTCTTT
TRBD1 TRBJ1-5 TRBV10-2 15 . CASRPGTGGDQPQHF TGCGCCAGCAGACCCGGGACAGGGGGAGATCAGCCCCAGCATTTT
. TRBJ1-3 TRBV11-2 13 . CASSLDSGNTIYF TGTGCCAGCAGCTTAGATTCAGGAAACACCATATATTTT
TRBD1 TRBJ1-2 TRBV5-1 15 few CASSVSGTGGRGYTF TGCGCCAGCAGCGTTTCCGGGACAGGGGGACGGGGCTACACCTTC
. TRBJ1-5 TRBV7-2 14 . CASSALGGNQPQHF TGTGCCAGCAGCGCGTTAGGGGGCAATCAGCCCCAGCATTTT
. TRBJ1-5 TRBV7-2 12 once CASSLGGQPQHF TGTGCCAGCAGCCTCGGAGGTCAGCCCCAGCATTTT
. TRBJ2-6 TRBV30 16 . CAWSLSLGAGANVLTF TGTGCCTGGAGTCTTTCGCTAGGGGCTGGGGCCAACGTCCTGACTTTC
TRBD2 TRBJ2-5 TRBV19 14 . CASSVAGVQETQYF TGTGCCAGTAGTGTTGCGGGGGTACAAGAGACCCAGTACTTC
. TRBJ1-2 TRBV6-1 18 . CASSEGDWDYSPYYGYTF TGTGCCAGCAGTGAGGGGGACTGGGATTATAGTCCGTACTATGGCTACACCTTC
TRBD1 TRBJ2-2 TRBV7-9 16 . CASSRAGTGVTGELFF TGTGCCAGCAGCCGAGCCGGGACAGGGGTCACCGGGGAGCTGTTTTTT
. TRBJ1-2 TRBV21-1 12 . CASSNPIYGYTF TGTGCCAGCAGCAATCCTATCTATGGCTACACCTTC
. TRBJ1-4 TRBV12-2 14 . CASRLRLLNEKLFF TGTGCAAGTCGCTTAAGACTGTTGAATGAAAAACTGTTTTTT
. TRBJ1-4 TRBV10-3 15 . CAISEGRFGIEKLFF TGTGCCATCAGTGAGGGACGGTTCGGGATCGAAAAACTGTTTTTT
TRBD1 TRBJ1-1 TRBV5-6 14 . CASRGTGRSTEAFF TGTGCCAGCAGGGGGACAGGGCGGAGCACTGAAGCTTTCTTT
. TRBJ2-4 TRBV2 16 . CASSRRGGDRSNIQYF TGTGCCAGCAGCCGCCGGGGCGGGGATCGATCAAACATTCAGTACTTC
. TRBJ1-2 TRBV29-1 14 few CSVEEIYREYGYTF TGCAGCGTTGAAGAGATCTATAGGGAGTATGGCTACACCTTC
. TRBJ1-5 TRBV10-3 16 many CAISESRGGGNQPQHF TGTGCCATCAGTGAGTCGAGGGGAGGCGGCAATCAGCCCCAGCATTTT
. TRBJ1-2 TRBV4-1 15 once CASSLTTELRGGYTF TGCGCCAGCAGCCTAACGACTGAACTCAGGGGCGGCTACACCTTC
TRBD1 TRBJ2-1 TRBV7-9 15 . CASSSSGQGDNEQFF TGTGCCAGCAGCAGCTCGGGACAGGGTGACAATGAGCAGTTCTTC
TRBD2 TRBJ2-2 TRBV10-2 15 . CASRAGTSYSGELFF TGCGCCAGCAGAGCCGGGACTAGCTATTCCGGGGAGCTGTTTTTT
. TRBJ2-2 TRBV4-1 17 . CASSQVNLVTFTGELFF TGCGCCAGCAGCCAAGTAAATCTAGTAACCTTCACCGGGGAGCTGTTTTTT
. TRBJ1-4 TRBV7-8 15 . CASSLVRQGGEKLFF TGTGCCAGCAGCTTAGTACGGCAGGGTGGCGAAAAACTGTTTTTT
TRBD1 TRBJ1-4 TRBV5-4 14 . CASSTGTANEKLFF TGTGCCAGCAGCACCGGGACAGCTAATGAAAAACTGTTTTTT
. TRBJ2-5 TRBV5-1 19 . CASSLAGVSWGGPQETQYF TGCGCCAGCAGCTTGGCCGGAGTATCGTGGGGGGGCCCCCAAGAGACCCAGTACTTC
TRBD1 TRBJ1-1 TRBV3-1/TRBV3-2 13 few CASSQQQGAHAFF TGTGCCAGCAGCCAACAACAGGGGGCTCATGCTTTCTTT
. TRBJ1-2 TRBV30 13 . CAWSKFWSTGYTF TGTGCCTGGTCCAAGTTCTGGAGTACTGGCTACACCTTC
TRBD2 TRBJ2-5 TRBV5-4 16 . CASSTRTSGGVETQYF TGTGCCAGCAGCACCCGGACTAGCGGGGGAGTAGAGACCCAGTACTTC
. TRBJ2-2 TRBV11-3 16 . CASSLAGRAGTGELFF TGTGCCAGCAGCTTAGCCGGCAGGGCTGGAACCGGGGAGCTGTTTTTT
TRBD1 TRBJ2-3 TRBV19 14 once CASRMTGFADTQYF TGTGCCAGTAGGATGACAGGGTTTGCGGATACGCAGTATTTT
TRBD1 TRBJ1-5 TRBV4-1 17 few CASSQSWTGGNNQPQHF TGCGCCAGCAGCCAAAGTTGGACAGGGGGGAACAATCAGCCCCAGCATTTT
TRBD2 TRBJ2-7 TRBV27 15 . CASRVLAGVSYEQYF TGTGCCAGCAGGGTACTAGCGGGCGTCTCCTACGAGCAGTACTTC
TRBD2 TRBJ2-2 TRBV4-2 19 . CASSRYPSGGETNTGELFF TGTGCCAGCAGCCGGTACCCTAGCGGGGGGGAAACGAACACCGGGGAGCTGTTTTTT
. TRBJ2-7 TRBV4-1 15 once CASSRTPTPGGEQYF TGCGCCAGCAGCCGGACTCCGACACCAGGAGGCGAGCAGTACTTC
. TRBJ2-7 TRBV7-2 15 . CASSLGPTVAYEQYF TGTGCCAGCAGCTTAGGCCCCACAGTGGCCTACGAGCAGTACTTC
. TRBJ1-5 TRBV9 14 once CASSVGGGMEPQHF TGTGCCAGCAGCGTTGGCGGAGGGATGGAGCCCCAGCATTTT